There are many counts of the clone carrying this T cell receptor (beta chain). The antigen remains undetermined. The data belong to a study of read filtering for tumor transcriptome and immune sequencing. In the study overall: R-ISS stage counts were eight or nine for I, 15 to 20 for II, six or seven for III. Findings of the study overall: The CD138-negative fraction was mixed bone marrow immune cells, not pure T cells.

From about 400 ng of RNA, a library with molecular barcoded alpha/delta and beta/gamma adaptors was made. One entry per CDR3 protein results from TCRdb running MiXCR on the reads. The table includes about 90,000 distinct CDR3 sequences, 9% to 15% detected once. This CDR3 comprises 13 residues. Germline assignment: CDR1 SNHLY and CDR2 FYNNEI. Deletions cut 7 bases from V and 4 bases from J, with 11 bases between. The source material was a population of CD138-negative cells sorted from bone marrow. The receptor was isolated from a donor at least 40 years old with multiple myeloma. The chain carries TRBV2 and TRBJ1-5; D possibly corresponds to TRBD1 (5 bases). The DNA of the CDR3 is TGTGCCAGCAAACGGGGGGGAAATCAGCCCCAGCATTTT. Protein product: CASKRGGNQPQHF.